The clone carrying this T cell receptor beta chain was seen a single time. This specimen belongs to a study of blood T cell repertoires in COVID-19. Turning to the study itself: The origin of the acute and convalescent COVID-19 samples was the United States, Italy and Spain. T cells, B-cell-depleted T cells, or PBMCs supplied cDNA or gDNA.

Original data processing: Amplifying reference gene primers gave estimates of nucleated cell counts. The assay was immunoSEQ multiplex PCR, and TCRdb's table has in-frame clones only and misses some. The D gene and trimming were derived from the DNA, and the V and J assignments and clone size from that table. This table holds about 190,000 clones, around 80% found once. The sequence was obtained from a man in his forties or fifties who had recovered from COVID-19. Sequencing input: peripheral blood.

CDR3 amino acids: CASSPTYNEQFF. Written as DNA, the CDR3 is TGTGCCAGCAGCCCCACATACAATGAGCAGTTCTTC. The chain couples TRBV2 to TRBJ2-1; D gene uncertain. The CDR3 has 12 residues. The germline CDR1 and CDR2 sequences are SNHLY and FYNNEI. Trimming removed 6 bases at V and 4 bases at J, with 7 bases between. The entire variable domain, with the rest obtained from reference TRBV2 and TRBJ2-1, is as follows: EPEVTQTPSHQVTQMGQEVILRCVPISNHLYFYWYRQILGQKVEFLVSFYNNEISEKSEIFDDQFSVERPDGSNFTLKIRSTKLEDSAMYFCASSPTYNEQFFGPGTRLTVL.